This TCR beta chain is from a study of beta chain features in type 1 diabetes. Germline V lookup: CDR1 SEHNR, CDR2 FQNEAQ (reference sequence). Between the trimmed V and J ends, which lost 5 bases and 3 bases, there was a span of 11 bases. The CDR3 length is 13 residues. Sorting that relied on CD45RO/CCR7/CD25/CD127/CD95/CD27 yielded CD4+ naive, central memory, regulatory and stem cell-like memory cells. Every sorted population was more than 98% pure. Points from the study as a whole: In every one of the four CD4+ subsets, TCRB CDR3s were moderately but significantly shorter in Type 1 diabetes patients.

In this sample, this clone turned up many times. The antigen is unknown. As every portion of the isolated RNA was reverse transcribed, the sequencing read expressed TCRB transcripts. Using immunoSEQ multiplex PCR, the repertoire was profiled, and TCRdb retains in-frame clones only, with some absent. Among roughly 350,000 clones listed, over 8.5% were seen once. The J gene is TRBJ2-7, the V gene TRBV7-9; the D gene is possibly TRBD1 (6 bases). The clonotype originates from a man younger than 40 with type 1 diabetes. Sequencing was performed on central memory CD4+ T cells from blood. CDR3 sequence: CASSPTGNYEQYF. The CDR3 bases are TGTGCCAGCAGCCCAACAGGGAACTACGAGCAGTACTTC.